Shown below are 7 T cell receptor beta chains from a single sample sequenced in a study of blood T cell repertoires in COVID-19. Using immunoSEQ multiplex PCR, the repertoire was profiled, and TCRdb retains in-frame clones only, with some absent. The sample lists roughly 200,000 clones, about 81% occurring once. Sequenced: peripheral blood. Every receptor here comes from a woman older than 75 with COVID-19, enrolled during active disease.

This chain uses TRBV19 with TRBJ2-2; a weak D match, TRBD1 (6 bases). The ends were cut back, 4 bases at V and 1 base at J, with 13 bases in the middle. The CDR3 consists of 16 residues. In germline, CDR1 is LNHDA, CDR2 SQIVND (reference sequence). The CDR3 loop reads CASSTYRVRNTGELFF. The CDR3 nucleotides read TGTGCCAGTAGTACCTACAGGGTCAGGAACACCGGGGAGCTGTTTTTT. Using reference TRBV19 and TRBJ2-2 for the parts outside the CDR3, the full variable domain is DGGITQSPKYLFRKEGQNVTLSCEQNLNHDAMYWYRQDPGQGLRLIYYSQIVNDFQKGDIAEGYSVSREKKESFPLTVTSAQKNPTAFYLCASSTYRVRNTGELFFGEGSRLTVL.

This chain joins TRBV28 and TRBJ2-1, with D perhaps matching TRBD2 (6 bases). Germline CDR1 MDHEN, CDR2 SYDVKM. Trimming removed 5 bases from V and 3 bases from J, with 14 bases in between. The CDR3 runs 15 residues. CDR3 sequence (DNA): TGTGCCAGCAGTCTCCTCTCTAGCGTCTACAATGAGCAGTTCTTC. It is translated as CASSLLSSVYNEQFF.

The V call is TRBV27, the J call TRBJ2-1, with 11 bases lining up with TRBD1. The CDR3 totals 15 residues. Germline CDR1 is MNHEY and CDR2 is SMNVEV (reference sequence). V was pared by 2 bases and J by 10 bases, with 7 bases of the junction left unmatched. CDR3 sequence (DNA): TGTGCCAGCAGTTTAAGGGGACAGGGGGTCGGGGAGCAGTTCTTC. It is translated as CASSLRGQGVGEQFF.

The V call is TRBV3-1 (or the pseudogene TRBV3-2), the J call TRBJ2-7; 7 bases fit TRBD2. Germline V gene data show CDR1 as LGHDT and CDR2 as YNNKEL (reference sequence). The length of the CDR3 is 15 residues. V trimming: 5 bases; J trimming: 7 bases; junction bases outside the gene matches: 14. CDR3 nucleotide sequence: TGTGCCAGCAGCATAGGACTAGGCGGGATTGGGGAGCAGTACTTC. Translation gives CASSIGLGGIGEQYF.

The rearrangement joins TRBV9 to TRBJ2-1; 8 nucleotides align to TRBD1. The CDR3 has 13 residues. Germline V CDR1 and CDR2: SGDLS, YYNGEE. The V gene end was trimmed by 4 bases and the J gene end by 10 bases; junction bases not matched to a gene: 7. CDR3 in amino acids: CASSPLDRVEQFF. The CDR3, as DNA: TGTGCCAGCAGCCCCTTGGACAGGGTAGAGCAGTTCTTC.

This chain uses TRBV9 with TRBJ2-3; 11 nucleotides match TRBD2. The CDR3 sequence is 15 residues long. V was pared by 6 bases and J by 8 bases, with 11 bases of the junction left unmatched. Looked up from germline, CDR1 is SGDLS and CDR2 is YYNGEE. This CDR3 reads CASTPGTSGGGTQYF. The CDR3 DNA sequence: TGTGCCAGCACCCCAGGGACTAGCGGCGGGGGTACGCAGTATTTT.

The chain couples TRBV6-6 to TRBJ1-5; no clear D gene. Trimming took 0 bases from V and 5 from J, leaving 8 bases between them. Germline V gene data show CDR1 as MNHNY and CDR2 as SVGAGI (reference sequence). The CDR3 has 14 amino acids. Here the CDR3 DNA reads TGTGCCAGCAGTTACTCCCGGGTTGATCAGCCCCAGCATTTT. This translates into CASSYSRVDQPQHF.